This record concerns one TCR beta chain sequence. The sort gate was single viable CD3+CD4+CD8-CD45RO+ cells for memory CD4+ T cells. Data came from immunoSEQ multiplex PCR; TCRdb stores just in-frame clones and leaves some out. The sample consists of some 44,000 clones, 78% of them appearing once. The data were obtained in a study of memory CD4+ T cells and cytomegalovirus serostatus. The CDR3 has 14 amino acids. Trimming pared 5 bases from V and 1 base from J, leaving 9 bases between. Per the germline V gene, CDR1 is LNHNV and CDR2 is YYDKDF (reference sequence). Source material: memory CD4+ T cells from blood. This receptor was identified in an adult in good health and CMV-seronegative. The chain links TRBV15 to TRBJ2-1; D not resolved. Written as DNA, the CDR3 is TGTGCCACCAGCCCTCTGGGATCCTACAATGAGCAGTTCTTC. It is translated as CATSPLGSYNEQFF. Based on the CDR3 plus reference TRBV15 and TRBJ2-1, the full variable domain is DAMVIQNPRYQVTQFGKPVTLSCSQTLNHNVMYWYQQKSSQAPKLLFHYYDKDFNNEADTPDNFQSRRPNTSFCFLDIRSPGLGDTAMYLCATSPLGSYNEQFFGPGTRLTVL.